The next 11 T cell receptor beta chains were all read from a single sample in a study of beta chain features in type 1 diabetes (dated by TCRdb to the late 2010s). The library was built by means of the immunoSEQ multiplex PCR assay. The entire amount of isolated RNA was reverse transcribed using the High Capacity cDNA Reverse Transcription Kit, so the sequenced TCRB transcripts were expressed ones. TCRdb provides this immuneACCESS table in a form limited to in-frame rearrangements. Some clones are lacking; in checked studies, under half of them reflect an unresolved V gene, and why the rest are absent is not known. A total of about 930,000 clones appear in this sample, 15% to 20% of them only once. The biggest ten clones account for 0.02% to 0.025% of the sample. Sequencing input: naive CD4+ T cells from blood. The cell subset or site label here, explained by the study, means: true naive CD4+ T cells. These receptors were taken from a woman aged 18-35 years in good health.

The chain is built from TRBV28 and TRBJ2-1; 7 nucleotides agree with TRBD1. The CDR3 loop spans 13 amino acids. The V segment lost 7 bases and the J segment 8 bases; nucleotides outside the gene matches: 8. Germline CDR1 reads MDHEN; CDR2 reads SYDVKM. The CDR3 nucleotides read TGTGCCAGCATGAGGGGAACAGGGGATGAGCAGTTCTTC. Amino acid sequence: CASMRGTGDEQFF.

The chain uses TRBV14 and TRBJ2-7, with D possibly being TRBD2 (6 bases). The germline gives CDR1 SGHDN, CDR2 FVKESK. V was cut by 1 base and J by 7 bases, with 11 bases left in between. There are 13 residues in the CDR3. The CDR3: CASSQGLENEQYF. In DNA form, the CDR3 reads TGTGCCAGCAGCCAAGGACTAGAGAATGAGCAGTACTTC.

This clone came up a few times. The V and J genes are TRBV10-3 and TRBJ2-1; 11 nucleotides agree with TRBD2. V was pared by 8 bases and J by 5 bases, with 5 bases of the junction left unmatched. The CDR3 sequence is 14 residues long. Germline V gives CDR1 ENHRY, CDR2 SYGVKD. CDR3 in DNA: TGTGCCATCTTAGCGGGAGGGTGGAACAATGAGCAGTTCTTC. Translated: CAILAGGWNNEQFF.

This clone was picked up a small number of times. The chain has TRBV29-1 and TRBJ2-3, with 13 bases fitting TRBD2. V shed 8 bases and J 2 bases; nucleotides not matched to a gene: 4. Germline assignment: CDR1 SQVTM and CDR2 ANQGSEA. The CDR3 spans 14 residues. The CDR3 DNA reads as TGCAGCCTCGGGACTAGCGGGACCACAGATACGCAGTATTTT. Protein product: CSLGTSGTTDTQYF.

This clone was observed a few times. This rearrangement joins TRBV9 to TRBJ2-3; possibly TRBD2 for D (6 bases). Germline CDR1 reads SGDLS; CDR2 reads YYNGEE. CDR3 length equals 16 residues. V was cut by 1 base and J by 2 bases, with 14 bases left in between. The CDR3 DNA is TGTGCCAGCAGCGTACGGTCTAGCGCCTCCACAGATACGCAGTATTTT. Its translation: CASSVRSSASTDTQYF.

This clone was seen a few times. At one end the junction does not follow the germline gene, possibly because of a read error. The rearrangement uses TRBV10-3 and TRBJ1-1, with TRBD1 matching over 8 bases. The CDR3 consists of 14 residues. CDR1 ENHRY and CDR2 SYGVKD come from the germline V gene. The CDR3 DNA reads TGTGCCAGCAGTCCGACAGGGGAGGGCATAGGCTCTTTCTTT. Translating it yields CASSPTGEGIGSFF.

In this sample, this clone turned up a few times. The chain employs TRBV10-2 and TRBJ1-5; 7 nucleotides agree with TRBD1. The trim removed 4 bases at V and 16 bases at J, leaving 13 bases unmatched. Looked up from germline, CDR1 is WSHSY and CDR2 is SAAADI. CDR3 size: 13 residues. CDR3 in amino acids: CASSGVVEGASHF. For the CDR3, the DNA is TGCGCCAGCAGTGGGGTAGTGGAGGGGGCAAGTCATTTT.

This chain connects TRBV7-3 to TRBJ2-5; 12 nucleotides align to TRBD2. The CDR3 runs to 15 residues. The germline CDR1 and CDR2 sequences are SGHTA and FQGTGA. Trimming took 4 bases from V and 3 from J; bases not matched to a gene: 3. CDR3 nucleotide sequence: TGTGCCAGCAGCTCCGGACTAGCGGGAAAAGAGACCCAGTACTTC. Encoded protein: CASSSGLAGKETQYF.

This clone was seen more than once but under ten times. This chain uses TRBV28 with TRBJ2-1, with D unclear. V was trimmed by 8 bases and J by 5 bases, leaving 16 bases between them. The V gene's germline CDR1 is MDHEN and CDR2 SYDVKM. The CDR3 runs 14 residues. In DNA form, the CDR3 reads TGTGCCAGCTGGTATTGGTTACGGGACAATGAGCAGTTCTTC. This encodes CASWYWLRDNEQFF.

The sample holds a few counts of this clone. V gene TRBV5-8 combines with J gene TRBJ1-2; D remains ambiguous. Germline V gives CDR1 SGHTS, CDR2 YDEGEE. The CDR3 totals 13 residues. V lost 2 bases and J 1 base, leaving 6 bases between the germline ends. CDR3 coding DNA: TGTGCCAGCAGCTTCCGATTTAACTATGGCTACACCTTC. This sequence encodes CASSFRFNYGYTF.

This clone was observed a handful of times. This rearrangement joins TRBV9 to TRBJ1-2; TRBD1 might be the D (6 bases). Per the germline V gene, CDR1 is SGDLS and CDR2 is YYNGEE. The CDR3 is 13 residues long. The V gene lost 0 bases and the J gene lost 8 bases, with 11 bases spanning the gap. As DNA, the CDR3 is TGTGCCAGCAGCGTAGGTGGGGGGCAAGGCTACACCTTC. This sequence encodes CASSVGGGQGYTF.